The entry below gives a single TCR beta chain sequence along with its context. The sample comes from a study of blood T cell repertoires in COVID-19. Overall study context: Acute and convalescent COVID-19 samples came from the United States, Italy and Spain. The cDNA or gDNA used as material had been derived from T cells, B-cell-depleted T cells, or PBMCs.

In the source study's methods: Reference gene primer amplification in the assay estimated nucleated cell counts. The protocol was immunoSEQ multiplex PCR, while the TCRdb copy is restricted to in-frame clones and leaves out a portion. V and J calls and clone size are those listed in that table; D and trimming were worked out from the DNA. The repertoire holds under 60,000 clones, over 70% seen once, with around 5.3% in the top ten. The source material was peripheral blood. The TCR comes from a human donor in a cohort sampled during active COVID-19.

CDR3 DNA sequence: TGTGCCAGTAGTCCTTCCGGTCCCTACGAGCAGTACTTC. Amino acids: CASSPSGPYEQYF. V is TRBV19 and J is TRBJ2-7; D gene unclear. The CDR3 has 13 amino acids. Germline V gene sequence: CDR1 LNHDA, CDR2 SQIVND (reference sequence). Trimming shortened V by 5 bases and J by 2 bases, and 10 bases separated the two germline ends.